The source of this TCR beta chain is a study of cytomegalovirus exposure and HLA in healthy donors (dated by TCRdb to about 2017). A note on the overall study: According to a later analysis, one platform produced both the 120 validation repertoires and the 550 to 800 repertoires of the first cohort. Besides the first cohort of around 700 subjects, a separate validation cohort made up of about 120 different subjects was used. The study aimed to test whether signatures of past pathogen exposure could be identified by cataloging public T cell receptors. The study combined high-throughput TCR immunosequencing, statistical association of individual TCRs with disease status, and machine learning to predict cytomegalovirus infection status. On the study overall, not on this receptor specifically: The authors suggested that the approach could potentially be generalized to other disease states and immunological phenotypes. A total of 150 to 200 TCR beta chains were listed by the study as associated with cytomegalovirus. Of the cluster scores, around 95% were above 0 in a later analysis, which found that TCRs clustered in the first cohort also tended to co-occur in the approximately 120 validation repertoires. A few of the identified cytomegalovirus-associated TCR beta chains were confirmed in vitro to be specific for cytomegalovirus antigens. All 110 or so repertoires were used to score co-occurrence in the validation cohort in a later analysis, because that analysis had no HLA typing for the cohort. The classifier was reported to diagnose cytomegalovirus status with high specificity and sensitivity in both the original and validation cohorts. Most TCR sequences were seen in very few donors, while some public TCRs were found in many individuals.

The donors belonged to the validation cohort of over a hundred subjects, which was separate from the 666-subject first cohort. The receptor library was made with the immunoSEQ multiplex PCR assay. For the original study's pipeline: A statistical classification framework was built for diagnosing cytomegalovirus status from the catalog of TCR beta chain sequences. TCRdb provides this immuneACCESS table in a form limited to in-frame rearrangements. Some clones are lacking; in checked studies, under half of them reflect an unresolved V gene, and why the rest are absent is not known. The DNA gave D and trimming, while V, J and clone size come from that table. The sample contains 100,000 to 150,000 clones, 89% of them found a single time. The ten largest clones represent approximately 1.1% of the sample. The sample holds a few counts of this clone. What antigen it recognizes has not been identified. Qualities for individual bases were not recorded, and no much larger clone is one base off.

Spanning cysteine to phenylalanine, the CDR3 consists of 13 amino acids. The retained sequence is limited to the CDR3, 39 bases, with the frame set at the first base. Trimming at the junction amounts to 6 bases on V and 4 bases on J, and the germline ends lie 12 bases apart. CDR1 and CDR2, looked up from the germline V gene, are MGHDK and SYGVNS. Sequenced sample: PBMCs. The chain links TRBV25-1 with TRBJ1-2; a tentative D call is TRBD1 (6 bases match). This sequence originates from a woman in her late teens or twenties in good health and CMV-seronegative. The CDR3 protein: CASSPGQIYGYTF. The sequenced DNA: TGTGCCAGCAGCCCCGGACAGATCTATGGCTACACCTTC.